This record concerns one TCR beta chain sequence. The authors' processing: The assay estimated nucleated cells by amplifying reference gene primers. Produced via immunoSEQ multiplex PCR; TCRdb's table is partial and in-frame only. V and J calls and clone size are given by that table; D and trimming were obtained from the DNA. The data contain approximately 190,000 clones, roughly four fifths of them seen just once; the ten biggest clones take up 5.1%. The sample belongs to a study of blood T cell repertoires in COVID-19. The receptor was isolated from a woman in her sixties or seventies with active or convalescent COVID-19. Sequencing input: peripheral blood.

CDR3 region: CASTQGSGTYNEQFF. CDR3 bases: TGTGCCAGCACCCAGGGGAGCGGGACGTACAATGAGCAGTTCTTC. The gene calls are TRBV27 and TRBJ2-1, with D possibly matching TRBD2 (7 bases). Trimming shortened V by 7 bases and J by 4 bases, and 17 bases separated the two germline ends. The germline V gene has CDR1 MNHEY and CDR2 SMNVEV (reference sequence). This CDR3 is 15 amino acids long.